This entry lists 26 T cell receptor beta chains sequenced from one sample in a study of early T cells in non-severe SARS-CoV-2 infection. TCRdb ran MiXCR on the 5' RACE reads and lists one entry per CDR3 protein. The table includes some 40,000 distinct CDR3 sequences, around 5.4% detected once. The material was whole blood, obtained at baseline. The origin of the receptors is an adult who was a healthcare worker with PCR-confirmed SARS-CoV-2 infection or an uninfected control (not recorded which).

Details on this clonotype: Sequence at one end of the junction differs from germline and may be a read error. V and J are TRBV6-5 and TRBJ2-2; TRBD2 might be the D (5 bases). Germline-derived CDR1 and CDR2 are MNHEY and SVGAGI. The CDR3 length is 16 residues. CDR3 region: CASSRPPRTGSGEPFF. As DNA, the CDR3 is TGTGCCAGCAGCCGACCTCCGAGGACCGGCTCCGGGGAGCCGTTTTTT.

This clonotype was observed a single time. This sequence joins TRBV5-4 and TRBJ2-7; TRBD1 is a possible D gene (7 bases). In germline, CDR1 is SGHNT, CDR2 YYREEE (reference sequence). V lost 3 bases, J lost 2 bases, and 18 bases lay in between. The CDR3 runs 16 residues. This CDR3 is CASSSSTGRSAYEQYF. The CDR3 bases are TGTGCCAGCAGCTCATCGACAGGGAGGTCAGCCTACGAGCAGTACTTC.

The chain recombines TRBV4-3 with TRBJ1-6; D is uncertain. V was clipped by 0 bases and J by 6 bases, with 6 bases between them. This CDR3 is built from 14 residues. In germline, CDR1 is LGHNA, CDR2 YSLEER. DNA for the CDR3: TGCGCCAGCAGCCAAGATATTGCTAATTCACCCCTCCACTTT. Its translation is CASSQDIANSPLHF.

This clonotype has at least ten counts. The V call is TRBV11-2, the J call TRBJ2-7, with a weak D call TRBD1 (6 bases). The CDR3 runs to 14 residues. V shed 6 bases and J shed 1 base, with 13 bases lying between them. Per germline, CDR1 SGHAT and CDR2 FQNNGV. The CDR3 DNA is TGTGCCAGCAGTTCGCATACAGGGTCCTACGAGCAGTACTTC. Protein sequence: CASSSHTGSYEQYF.

This clonotype was counted at least ten times. This chain links TRBV11-1 with TRBJ2-7; D call uncertain. This CDR3 is built from 13 residues. V lost 5 bases and J lost 6, with 14 bases in between. From germline, CDR1 is SGHAT and CDR2 FQDESV (reference sequence). CDR3: CASSLQLYSEQYF. As DNA, the CDR3 is TGTGCCAGCAGCCTTCAACTCTACAGCGAGCAGTACTTC.

There are a few counts of this clonotype. This chain joins TRBV6-6 and TRBJ2-5; TRBD2 might be the D (5 bases). V was cut by 2 bases and J by 3 bases, with 13 bases left in between. Germline V lookup: CDR1 MNHNY, CDR2 SVGAGI (reference sequence). The CDR3 runs to 15 residues. CDR3 DNA: TGTGCCAGCAGTTACGTGAACCGAGGGAAAGAGACCCAGTACTTC. This gives the protein CASSYVNRGKETQYF.

This clonotype has a count of ten or more. This chain connects TRBV7-8 to TRBJ1-1; unclear D gene. CDR1 is SGHVS and CDR2 is FQNEAQ in the germline V gene. The CDR3 spans 15 residues. Trimming stripped 5 bases from V and 5 bases from J, with 18 bases between. Here the CDR3 DNA reads TGTGCCAGCAGCCTGAAATTGTTCGTATTAACTGAAGCTTTCTTT. It yields the protein CASSLKLFVLTEAFF.

This clonotype was detected many times. The chain couples TRBV20-1 to TRBJ1-1; 7 bases match TRBD1. Germline-derived CDR1 and CDR2 are DFQATT and SNEGSKA (reference sequence). The CDR3 is made up of 11 amino acids. V was pared by 6 bases and J by 6 bases, with 4 bases of the junction left unmatched. The CDR3 DNA reads as TGCAGTGCCCCTGGACAGGCTGAAGCTTTCTTT. Protein sequence: CSAPGQAEAFF.

Ten or more counts support this clonotype. The rearrangement links TRBV20-1 to TRBJ2-5, with 12 positions matching TRBD2. The CDR3 is made up of 16 amino acids. Germline loops: CDR1 DFQATT, CDR2 SNEGSKA (reference sequence). With 2 bases clipped from V and 1 base from J, the junction kept 5 bases outside the gene matches. The CDR3 coding sequence is TGCAGTGCTAGAACTAGCGGGGGGAAAGTCCAAGAGACCCAGTACTTC. It is translated as CSARTSGGKVQETQYF.

For this clonotype: A read error may be the cause here, since a much bigger clone is one base away. The chain recombines TRBV6-5 with TRBJ2-2; unclear D gene. This CDR3 has 12 residues. Looked up from germline, CDR1 is MNHEY and CDR2 is SVGAGI. The CDR3 is CGSRPPAGELFF. For the CDR3, the DNA is TGTGGCAGTCGGCCTCCCGCCGGGGAGCTGTTTTTT.

This clonotype occurred a few times. The chain employs TRBV5-5 and TRBJ2-5; TRBD1 matches 10 bases. Germline V gene data show CDR1 as SGHKS and CDR2 as YYEKEE (reference sequence). Trimming took 0 bases from V and 5 from J; bases not matched to a gene: 7. The CDR3 extends over 16 amino acids. CDR3 in amino acids: CASSLARDRGWETQYF. DNA for the CDR3: TGTGCCAGCAGCTTGGCCCGGGACAGGGGATGGGAGACCCAGTACTTC.

The CDR3 here is CASSEAPGGETQYF. The CDR3 DNA is TGTGCCAGCAGCGAGGCCCCAGGGGGGGAGACCCAGTACTTC. This chain joins TRBV9 and TRBJ2-5; a possible D gene is TRBD1 (7 bases). Deletions cut 3 bases from V and 5 bases from J, with 14 bases between. There are 14 residues in the CDR3. Germline V gene sequence: CDR1 SGDLS, CDR2 YYNGEE.

This clonotype was counted many times. V gene TRBV10-1 combines with J gene TRBJ2-3; D possibly matches TRBD1 or TRBD2 (6 bases each). V lost 8 bases to trimming and J lost 1 base, with 16 bases between them. The CDR3 is 15 residues long. Germline CDR1 is WNHNN and CDR2 is SYGVQD (reference sequence). The CDR3 nucleotides are TGCGCCAGCGGGGATGCGGGACAAGGCACAGATACGCAGTATTTT. Protein product: CASGDAGQGTDTQYF.

This clonotype was observed at least ten times. CDR3 loop: CASSPIGGGRAYEQYF. Written as DNA, the CDR3 is TGTGCCAGCAGTCCTATTGGGGGCGGGAGAGCCTACGAGCAGTACTTC. V and J are TRBV27 and TRBJ2-7, with TRBD2 as a possible D gene (7 bases). The germline gives CDR1 MNHEY, CDR2 SMNVEV (reference sequence). The CDR3 loop spans 16 amino acids. Trimming took 5 bases from V and 2 from J, leaving 19 bases between them.

This clonotype was seen repeatedly, ten times or more. The chain couples TRBV7-9 to TRBJ1-4, with D possibly matching TRBD1 (5 bases). The CDR3 is 16 amino acids. Germline lookup yields CDR1 SEHNR and CDR2 FQNEAQ (reference sequence). V was trimmed by 4 bases and J by 7 bases, leaving 19 bases between them. DNA of the CDR3: TGTGCCAGCAGCTCAGGGCGAGGTAATGAAGTTGAAAAACTGTTTTTT. As protein: CASSSGRGNEVEKLFF.

The table lists this clonotype with many counts. J is TRBJ2-2 and V is TRBV12-1; the D segment call TRBD1 is taken from the table without a DNA check. TRBV12-1 is given as a pseudogene. The CDR3 spans 15 residues. CDR3 loop: CANSRPGQNTGELFF. The DNA for the CDR3 is TGTGCCAACTCCCGCCCGGGACAGAACACCGGGGAGCTGTTTTTT.

This clonotype was seen a handful of times. V gene TRBV9 combines with J gene TRBJ2-2; 9 nucleotides agree with TRBD2. V shed 0 bases and J 0 bases; nucleotides not matched to a gene: 6. The CDR3 runs 18 residues. Germline-derived CDR1 and CDR2 are SGDLS and YYNGEE. The CDR3 DNA is TGTGCCAGCAGCGTAGATGGTAGCGGGGGACCGAACACCGGGGAGCTGTTTTTT. Protein: CASSVDGSGGPNTGELFF.

This clonotype was seen many times. The chain links TRBV7-9 to TRBJ2-2, with TRBD2 identical over 13 bases. The CDR3 consists of 19 residues. Trimming took 6 bases from V and 0 from J; bases not matched to a gene: 10. Germline V gene data show CDR1 as SEHNR and CDR2 as FQNEAQ (reference sequence). CDR3 sequence reads: CASRQQLAGGRTNTGELFF. The CDR3 coding sequence is TGTGCCAGCAGACAACAACTAGCGGGAGGGAGAACGAACACCGGGGAGCTGTTTTTT.

This clonotype was counted a few times. The chain links TRBV20-1 to TRBJ2-1, with 10 positions matching TRBD2. From germline, CDR1 is DFQATT and CDR2 SNEGSKA (reference sequence). The length of the CDR3 is 13 residues. Trimming cost V 2 bases and J 8 bases; bases outside gene matches: 3. The CDR3 reads CSARKRGGHEQFF. In DNA form, the CDR3 reads TGCAGTGCTAGAAAGCGGGGGGGCCATGAGCAGTTCTTC.

At least ten counts were recorded for this clonotype. This chain links TRBV29-1 with TRBJ1-4; 10 positions agree with TRBD1. The ends lost 2 bases at V and 8 bases at J; junction bases unmatched: 5. The CDR3 has 14 amino acids. CDR1 is SQVTM, CDR2 ANQGSEA, per germline. The CDR3 region is CSVESRDRGEKLFF. Here the CDR3 DNA reads TGCAGCGTTGAATCGCGGGACAGGGGAGAAAAACTGTTTTTT.

The J gene is TRBJ1-1, the V gene TRBV5-1; D possibly corresponds to TRBD1 (5 bases). CDR1 and CDR2 from the germline V gene are SGHRS and YFSETQ. V lost 1 base to trimming and J lost 0 bases, with 10 bases between them. This CDR3 region has 15 residues. The CDR3 protein is CASSLRGPMNTEAFF. The CDR3, as DNA: TGCGCCAGCAGCTTGAGGGGACCTATGAACACTGAAGCTTTCTTT. The variable domain in full, completed from reference TRBV5-1 and TRBJ1-1, reads KAGVTQTPRYLIKTRGQQVTLSCSPISGHRSVSWYQQTPGQGLQFLFEYFSETQRNKGNFPGRFSGRQFSNSRSEMNVSTLELGDSALYLCASSLRGPMNTEAFFGQGTRLTVV.

This clonotype was observed a few times. V usage is TRBV12-3 or TRBV12-4 and J usage is TRBJ2-1; TRBD2 might be the D (7 bases). The CDR3 extends over 14 amino acids. Between the trimmed V and J ends, which lost 3 bases and 4 bases, there was a span of 10 bases. CDR3 sequence (DNA): TGTGCCAGCAGTTTGGCGGGGGCTTACAATGAGCAGTTCTTC. Translation gives CASSLAGAYNEQFF.

The sample holds many counts of this clonotype. The rearrangement uses TRBV20-1 and TRBJ1-1, with 7 bases fitting TRBD1. The germline CDR1 and CDR2 sequences are DFQATT and SNEGSKA (reference sequence). The CDR3 covers 14 residues. The junction had 2 bases not matched to a gene; V was cut back by 0 bases and J by 1 base. The CDR3 here is CSARDGTANTEAFF. For the CDR3, the DNA is TGCAGTGCTAGAGATGGGACAGCGAACACTGAAGCTTTCTTT.

This clonotype was detected ten times or more. This chain connects TRBV20-1 to TRBJ1-2; TRBD1 matches at 9 bases. The CDR3 is made up of 14 amino acids. V lost 5 bases and J lost 4; bases outside the gene matches: 8. The germline V gene has CDR1 DFQATT and CDR2 SNEGSKA (reference sequence). The CDR3 loop is CSALRQGESYGYTF. CDR3 sequence (DNA): TGCAGTGCTTTAAGACAGGGGGAATCCTATGGCTACACCTTC.

This clonotype showed up many times. CDR3 bases: TGTGCCAGCAGCTTGGCCATCAGCGGCGGGCAAGAGACCCAGTACTTC. Encoded protein: CASSLAISGGQETQYF. The chain has TRBV5-4 and TRBJ2-5; the D gene is possibly TRBD2 (5 bases). The CDR3 loop spans 16 amino acids. The germline V gene has CDR1 SGHNT and CDR2 YYREEE (reference sequence). The V gene lost 0 bases and the J gene lost 2 bases, with 14 bases spanning the gap.

CDR3 nucleotides: TGTGCCAGCAGTGAACACCCGATCTATGGCTACACCTTC. Protein sequence: CASSEHPIYGYTF. The chain combines TRBV6-1 with TRBJ1-2; D remains ambiguous. V gave up 2 bases and J gave up 4 bases, with 8 bases separating them. CDR1 is MNHNS, CDR2 SASEGT, per germline. The CDR3 has 13 residues.